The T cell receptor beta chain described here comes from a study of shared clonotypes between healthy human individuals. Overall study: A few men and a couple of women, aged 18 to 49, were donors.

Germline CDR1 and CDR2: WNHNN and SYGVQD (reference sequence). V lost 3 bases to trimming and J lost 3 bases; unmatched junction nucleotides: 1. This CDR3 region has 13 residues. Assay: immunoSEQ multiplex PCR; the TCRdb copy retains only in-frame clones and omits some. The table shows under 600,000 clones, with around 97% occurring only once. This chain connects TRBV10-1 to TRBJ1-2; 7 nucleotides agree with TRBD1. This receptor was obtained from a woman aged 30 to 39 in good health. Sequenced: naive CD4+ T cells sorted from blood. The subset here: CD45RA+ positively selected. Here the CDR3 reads CASSDGTDYGYTF. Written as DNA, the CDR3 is TGCGCCAGCAGTGACGGGACAGACTATGGCTACACCTTC.